The clone carrying this TCR beta chain has a count of ten or more. What it recognizes is unknown. The authors incorporated unique molecular identifiers into the TCR beta cDNA libraries. Each sample of about 0.95 to 11 million input T cells yielded 500,000 or so cDNA molecules, so each molecule approximated one T cell. Via MiXCR, TCRdb re-called the PCR reads, giving one row per CDR3 protein. The sample includes under 200,000 distinct CDR3 sequences, 29% of them seen just once. The data were taken from a study of post-analysis software for immune sequencing data. On the study more broadly: The courses of disease that were included comprised relapsing-remitting, secondary progressive and progressive-relapsing multiple sclerosis.

General study findings and limits: There was significantly lower normalized Chao1 diversity in multiple sclerosis patients than in controls.

The sample consisted of blood. The sequence was obtained from a girl aged 2-17 years with multiple sclerosis.

CDR3 sequence reads: CASSLANTGNPYEQYF. The CDR3 region has the DNA TGCGCCAGCAGCTTGGCCAATACAGGGAATCCCTACGAGCAGTACTTC. The rearrangement links TRBV5-1 to TRBJ2-7, with a tentative D call TRBD1 (6 bases). CDR1 is SGHRS and CDR2 is YFSETQ in the germline V gene. The V gene lost 0 bases and the J gene lost 2 bases, with 15 bases spanning the gap. The CDR3 is made up of 16 amino acids. The full variable domain, in which reference TRBV5-1 and TRBJ2-7 provide the parts outside the CDR3, is KAGVTQTPRYLIKTRGQQVTLSCSPISGHRSVSWYQQTPGQGLQFLFEYFSETQRNKGNFPGRFSGRQFSNSRSEMNVSTLELGDSALYLCASSLANTGNPYEQYFGPGTRLTVT.